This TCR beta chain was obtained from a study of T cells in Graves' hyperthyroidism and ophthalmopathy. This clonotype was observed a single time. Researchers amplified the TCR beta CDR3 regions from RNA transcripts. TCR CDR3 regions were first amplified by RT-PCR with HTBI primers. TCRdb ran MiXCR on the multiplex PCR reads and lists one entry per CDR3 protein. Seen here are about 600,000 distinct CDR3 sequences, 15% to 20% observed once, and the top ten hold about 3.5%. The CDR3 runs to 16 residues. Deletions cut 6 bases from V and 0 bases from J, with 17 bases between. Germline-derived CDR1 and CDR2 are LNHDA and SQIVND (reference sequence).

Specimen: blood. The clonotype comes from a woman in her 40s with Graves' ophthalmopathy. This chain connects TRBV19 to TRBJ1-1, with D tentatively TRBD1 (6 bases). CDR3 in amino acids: CASRDGGVGMNTEAFF. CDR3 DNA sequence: TGTGCCAGTAGAGATGGGGGCGTCGGTATGAACACTGAAGCTTTCTTT. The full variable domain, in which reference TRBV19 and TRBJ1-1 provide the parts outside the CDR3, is DGGITQSPKYLFRKEGQNVTLSCEQNLNHDAMYWYRQDPGQGLRLIYYSQIVNDFQKGDIAEGYSVSREKKESFPLTVTSAQKNPTAFYLCASRDGGVGMNTEAFFGQGTRLTVV.